The T cell receptor beta chain described here comes from a study of T cell responses to AZD1222 COVID-19 vaccine. General study points: Just 5 to 7 people given AZD1222 tested seropositive at baseline. Donors were largely white British and mainly female; clonal diversity was possibly underestimated.

As regards this clone: The antigen is not known.

Libraries were prepared by immunoSEQ multiplex PCR; TCRdb keeps only in-frame clonotypes and omits some of them. This sample has roughly 180,000 clones, with about 93% found just once. Between the trimmed V and J ends, which lost 3 bases and 0 bases, there was a span of 6 bases. The CDR3 totals 14 residues. Germline V lookup: CDR1 MNHEY, CDR2 SMNVEV (reference sequence). The receptor was derived from an adult who received the AZD1222 COVID-19 vaccine. The chain employs TRBV27 and TRBJ1-5; D gene unclear. The sequencing here drew on peripheral blood, taken 28 days after the second AZD1222 dose. The CDR3 coding sequence is TGTGCCAGCAGTTTTCAGATTAGCAATCAGCCCCAGCATTTT. Its translation: CASSFQISNQPQHF.